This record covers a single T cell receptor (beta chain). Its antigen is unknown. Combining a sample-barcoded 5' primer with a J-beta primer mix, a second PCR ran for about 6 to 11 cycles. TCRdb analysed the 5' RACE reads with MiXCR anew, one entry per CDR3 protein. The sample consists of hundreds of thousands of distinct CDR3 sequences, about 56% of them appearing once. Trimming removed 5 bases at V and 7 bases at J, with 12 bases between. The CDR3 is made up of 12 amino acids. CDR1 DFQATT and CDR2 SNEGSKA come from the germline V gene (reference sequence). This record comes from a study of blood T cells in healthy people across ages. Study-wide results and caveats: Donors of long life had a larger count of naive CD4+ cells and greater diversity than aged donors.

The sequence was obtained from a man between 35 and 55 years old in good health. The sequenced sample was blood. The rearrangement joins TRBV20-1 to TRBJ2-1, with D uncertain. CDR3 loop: CSAPDPRNEQFF. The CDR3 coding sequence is TGCAGTGCTCCTGACCCCCGGAATGAGCAGTTCTTC.